The present T cell receptor (beta chain) was sequenced within a study of blood T cell repertoires in COVID-19 (dated by TCRdb to the early 2020s). With regard to the full study: Samples covering the acute and convalescent phases of COVID-19 were provided by collaborators in the United States, Italy and Spain. Where available, HLA class I and class II types were taken from metadata supplied by the sample provider and were not determined by assay-based typing. The repertoires were made available in a free public database intended to serve as a resource for research on the immune response to SARS-CoV-2. The prospective study material was composed of cDNA or gDNA derived from T cells, B-cell-depleted T cells, or PBMCs. The samples were drawn from the first 160 participants of the ongoing ImmuneRACE study and from 1,254 subjects provided by 6 global collaborators. The sample metadata nearly always contained a de-identified subject ID, COVID-19 status, age in years and sex. Subjects who had been exposed to COVID-19, were actively infected with it, or had recovered from it provided the deeply sampled blood TCRbeta repertoires that made up the dataset. Study-level results and caveats: Clinical and demographic metadata were provided uncurated, with the amount varying by source and participant.

TCRbeta CDR3 regions were amplified from genomic DNA by means of the immunoSEQ Assay, a bias-controlled multiplex PCR. The study's processing was this. The number of nucleated cells in each sample was estimated from the amplification of reference gene primers within the assay. To quantify the absolute abundance of each unique TCRbeta CDR3 rearrangement, sequence reads were collapsed and filtered. Productive Simpson clonality was computed per sample as the square root of Simpson's diversity index over productive rearrangements. This is the immuneACCESS table as TCRdb keeps it, with only in-frame sequences that have V and J called. A part of the clones is gone; compared with another copy, unresolved V genes explain less than half, and the rest is unexplained. V, J and clone size are those of that table, while D and trimming were read from the DNA. Across this sample there are about 230,000 clones, with 88% seen only once. 2.5% to 3% of the sample belongs to the ten largest clones.

Each collaborating institution followed its own protocols to collect whole blood in K2EDTA tubes. For TCRbeta analysis, collaborators shipped samples as frozen whole blood, isolated PBMCs, or DNA extracted from either of those sample types. To note about this clone: Its antigen is not yet known. Within one base of it there is no much larger clone, and no base qualities were kept.

CDR1 is given as SNHLY and CDR2 as FYNNEI, both from the germline V gene. The CDR3 runs 15 residues from the cysteine to the phenylalanine. Only the CDR3 region is kept as DNA, spanning 45 bases read in frame from base 1. Trimming removed 0 bases from V and 1 base from J, leaving 9 bases between the germline ends. Sequencing input: peripheral blood. The sequence joins TRBV2 to TRBJ1-1; perhaps TRBD1 is the D gene, with 5 bases matching. The clonotype originates from a woman in her sixties with acute or convalescent COVID-19. The sequenced DNA is TGTGCCAGCAGTGAAGCGCGGGGCAGGAACACTGAAGCTTTCTTT. This translates into CASSEARGRNTEAFF. The entire variable domain, with the stretches around the CDR3 drawn from the reference TRBV2 and TRBJ1-1 proteins, is EPEVTQTPSHQVTQMGQEVILRCVPISNHLYFYWYRQILGQKVEFLVSFYNNEISEKSEIFDDQFSVERPDGSNFTLKIRSTKLEDSAMYFCASSEARGRNTEAFFGQGTRLTVV.